This T cell receptor beta chain is drawn from a study of T cell responses to AZD1222 COVID-19 vaccine. Study-wide findings and caveats: Donors were mostly white British, more females; clonal diversity possibly underestimated. Every sample of the repertoires postdated the peak T cell response.

This clone was seen only once. Its antigen is not identified. The CDR3 totals 17 residues. V lost 4 bases, J lost 3 bases, and 12 bases stayed unmatched. Germline assignment: CDR1 MGHRA and CDR2 YSYEKL. Using immunoSEQ multiplex PCR, the repertoire was profiled, and TCRdb retains in-frame clones only, with some absent. The sample contains fewer than 200,000 clones, around nine tenths of which appear only once. This clonotype was sampled from an adult who received the AZD1222 COVID-19 vaccine. The chain combines TRBV4-1 with TRBJ2-1, with TRBD2 matching 7 bases. Sequenced here: peripheral blood, sampled 28 days after the second AZD1222 dose. The CDR3 loop is CASSRMTSPLFYNEQFF. For the CDR3, the DNA is TGCGCCAGCAGCCGCATGACTAGCCCTCTCTTCTACAATGAGCAGTTCTTC.